Sequencing of this T cell receptor (beta chain) was carried out in a study of T cell responses to AZD1222 COVID-19 vaccine (dated by TCRdb to the early 2020s). Describing the broader study: A total of 233 trial participants underwent TCR sequencing, of whom some 210 received two doses of AZD1222 and some 25 received two doses of the MenACWY control vaccine. Trial participants were enrolled by age into 18-55, 56-69 and 70-plus year subgroups, with roughly 150, 30 and 60 TCR-sequenced participants respectively.

Relative to its sample, this clone is medium-sized (0.01 to 0.1%). No antigen is known for it. No base qualities exist here, and no much larger clone lies one base off it. Points the paper makes about the study in general: Only 5 to 7 AZD1222 recipients were SARS-CoV-2 seropositive at baseline, limiting conclusions about previously exposed vaccinees. In the small 56-69-year group, the increase in depth fell short of significance, most likely because of low power. Nearly half of unique spike-specific TCRs reportedly recognized epitopes outside regions mutated in the B.1.351 and B.1.1.7 variants. The whole spike protein was spanned by vaccine-associated CD4 TCRs, and dominant responses were seen in regions 160-218 and 743-854. Because no day 14 peak-response samples were available, the repertoires could be characterized only after the peak T cell response. Spike-specific TCR breadth and depth rose significantly after two AZD1222 doses compared with day 0 and with MenACWY recipients. Most participants were white British and females outnumbered males, and the authors suggested that clonal diversity may have been underestimated.

The CDR3 regions of human TCRbeta chains were subjected to immunosequencing. The study's own analysis went as follows. TCRs in the repertoires were matched against a reference library of SARS-CoV-2-specific TCRs that had been generated with the MIRA antigen-specificity platform. Breadth was defined as the fraction of unique TCRs that were SARS-CoV-2-associated. Depth was defined as the fraction of total T cells that were SARS-CoV-2-associated. Using the MIRA data, each spike-specific TCR was assigned both to the spike region to which the TCR was reactive and to a CD4 or CD8 class. Log10-transformed breadth and depth values were compared by one-way ANOVA with Sidak's multiple comparisons tests. The immuneACCESS repertoire file appears here via TCRdb, limited to in-frame rearrangements. These files lack a portion of the clones; in checked studies, under half of the deficit traces to unresolved V genes, and the cause of the others is not known. V and J calls and clone size are as listed in that table; D and trimming were resolved from the DNA. This sample comprises about 100,000 clones, more than 70% of them detected only once. The top ten clonotypes cover around 3.8% of the sample.

V drops 3 bases and J drops 0 bases, leaving 9 bases in between. CDR1 and CDR2 (LGHNA, YSLEER) derive from the germline V gene. Its CDR3 holds 15 amino acids, cysteine through phenylalanine. Solely the CDR3 DNA is kept, with 45 bases framed from the first base. The label giving this sample's time point can be read as: baseline before first vaccination. The treatment or condition label of this sample denotes: meningococcal conjugate vaccine given as trial control. The vaccinee samples were drawn from two UK trials, COV001 and COV002, one of which was a single-blind randomized controlled phase 2/3 trial testing AZD1222 (ChAdOx1 nCoV-19) in healthy adults. Trial participant PBMC samples were collected at day 0 and day 28 after the second dose for TCRbeta chain sequencing.

In this chain, TRBV4-3 is recombined with TRBJ2-1; the D gene is unclear. The clonotype comes from an adult in good health. This specimen was peripheral blood, taken on day 0 of MenACWY control vaccination. Here is the DNA: TGCGCCAGCAGCCAGTTACGGAGCTCCTACAATGAGCAGTTCTTC. It encodes CASSQLRSSYNEQFF.